This paragraph reports one T cell receptor beta chain. The target of this receptor is not known. No per-base quality is available; no much larger clone lies one base away. This sample was taken from a study of identical twins (dated by TCRdb to about 2016). About the investigation overall: TCR alpha and beta repertoires from monozygotic twins, unrelated adults of various ages and cord blood were deep-sequenced to test whether fetal clonotypes persist. Replicate twin experiments were performed at different times using different library preparation protocols to rule out contamination.

Including cysteine and phenylalanine, the CDR3 has 13 amino acids. Only the CDR3 part of the read is kept: 39 bases, read in frame from the first base. A distance of 7 bases separates the germline ends of V and J, which lose 2 bases and 4 bases respectively. The germline V gene (reference sequence) yields SGHNT for CDR1 and YYREEE for CDR2. Every donor in the study was a healthy Caucasian. The twin cohort consisted of three pairs of female monozygotic twins, all aged roughly 18 to 30 years. The RNA used for TCR libraries was isolated from peripheral blood mononuclear cells. Library construction relied on 5' RACE. Sequencing was carried out with an Illumina HiSeq 2000. A universal primer binding site was introduced by template switching, and a unique molecular identifier was present in the final cDNA, enabling accurate counting of TCR cDNA molecules. Specific primers in the conserved constant-segment region were used to synthesize first-strand cDNA for TCR alpha and beta chains. Each cDNA library was double barcoded, with a SMART-Mk sample barcode plus Illumina barcodes, to control for contamination. TruSeq adapter sequences along with Illumina sample barcodes were introduced in two successive PCR steps. The Illumina HiSeq platform was used with custom primers to sequence TCR alpha and beta cDNA libraries. From the authors' description of their analysis: MiGEC was used to process raw reads and extract unique molecular identifiers, and MiXCR was used to find CDR3 positions. For each individual, recombination models were inferred using an EM algorithm with the repgenHMM and IGoR tools. Shared clonotype analysis was performed with the tcR package in R, normalizing sharing by the product of cloneset sizes. Out-of-frame nonproductive sequences were analyzed to study raw recombination free of thymic and clonal selection effects. In-frame beta chains were kept once TCRdb had trimmed the public reads at Q25 with fastp and called clones with MiXCR. Rows with a matching CDR3 protein are joined into one entry that keeps the most common DNA and genes. The authors' filters were not applied to this entry. Across this sample there are about 890,000 distinct CDR3 sequences, with more than 9% seen only once. About 1.5% of the sample belongs to the ten largest clones.

The research as a whole found: Abundant cord blood beta clonotypes carried fewer insertions; young adult naive repertoires showed a weaker similar trend, while memory repertoires showed none. Invariant T cells such as MAIT and iNKT could partly confound zero-insertion analyses, though diverse VJ usage argued against this for most clonotypes. In monozygotic twins, out-of-frame TCR alpha sharing was systematically underestimated by recombination models, although the models agreed with sharing between unrelated individuals. A weaker excess of twin sharing was found in beta out-of-frame sequences because the signal-to-noise ratio was lowered by fewer shared sequences. Because the same donors could not be followed over many years, the conclusions depended on cross-sectional statistical analysis. Compared with coincidental sharing between unrelated individuals, out-of-frame TCR alpha sequences shared between twins showed an excess of sequences with low generation probability.

The sample also formed part of further work on yellow fever vaccine responses in identical twins. As that second study puts it: According to the authors, in identical twins the way T cells responded to vaccination appeared partly convergent and partly personalized. Focusing on identical twins, the study followed the T cell clones that responded to the vaccine, and did so with precision.

This TCR was sampled from a woman aged 18 to 35 in good health. Sequenced: PBMCs. The chain links TRBV5-4 with TRBJ2-1; the D gene assignment is ambiguous. DNA sequence: TGTGCCAGCAGCTTTTCCCTATACAATGAGCAGTTCTTC. This sequence encodes CASSFSLYNEQFF.